Given below is one T cell receptor (beta chain) in context. Its recognized antigen is unknown. Base qualities were left out, and no much larger clone turns up one base away. The library was produced with the immunoSEQ multiplex PCR assay. For the multiplex PCR, a mixture combining 60 forward primers for TCR Vbeta segments and 13 reverse primers for TCR Jbeta segments was used. A multiplex PCR assay on genomic DNA amplified the CDR3 region of rearranged TCR beta genes. Amplified TCR beta libraries were sequenced as 87-base-pair reads on the Illumina HiSeq System. The paper's data handling went like this. Across the roughly 670 repertoires, a later analysis counted some 81 million unique TCR beta chains, some 11 million of which were shared by at least two donors. Raw reads were error-corrected and collapsed into unique sequences by a nearest-neighbor algorithm in which closely related sequences were merged to remove PCR and sequencing errors. V, D and J gene segments were assigned by aligning CDR3 sequences to IMGT reference sequences. Each retained sequence needed at least a six-nucleotide match to both a V gene segment and a J gene segment. Rearrangements were classified as productive when the CDR3 lacked stop codons and remained in frame with V and J, and all other rearrangements were classified as non-productive. CDR3 was defined by IMGT convention, running from the second conserved V-encoded cysteine to the conserved J-encoded phenylalanine. In an earlier analysis of just under 600 of the donors, sequences lacking an unambiguous match to a single V gene segment were excluded. In an earlier analysis of 450 to 750 of the donors, a V segment was called functional when productive rearrangements were above 56.7%, and segregating when the standard deviation between donors exceeded 5%. A statistical classification framework was built to diagnose cytomegalovirus status from the catalog of TCR beta chain sequences. In a later analysis, TCR nucleotide sequences were compared against IMGT/GENE-DB human TR gene sequences so that V and J genes could be assigned. The TCRdist pipeline was used in a later analysis to assign CDR3 sequences and most-parsimonious VDJ recombination scenarios. In a later analysis, each TCR beta chain was defined by its CDR3 amino acid sequence together with its V-gene family, and reads without a unique V-gene family were excluded. As a way to deal with suspected cross-contamination and a sequencing artifact, a later analysis dropped 450 to 600 nucleotide sequences that were highly shared and had low generation probability. In a later analysis, a clonal expansion index for each public chain was calculated from normalized within-repertoire ranks of inferred template counts. In a later analysis, generation probabilities were computed with a VDJ recombination model fitted to out-of-frame rearrangements, and the resulting probabilities were checked against IGoR. In a later analysis, hypergeometric tests were used to score TCR-TCR, TCR-HLA and TCR-CMV co-occurrence, with a repertoire-size bias correction applied to TCR pairs. In a later analysis, false discovery rates were estimated by permuting HLA or CMV assignments 20 times. In a later analysis, co-occurring TCRs were grouped with DBSCAN, and TCRdist sequence similarity was added when clustering was performed within HLA-allele-positive subsets. For co-occurrence clustering, repertoires with fewer than 30,000 or more than 120,000 public chains were excluded, along with four or five repertoires with anomalous nucleotide sharing. In its TCRdb copy, this immuneACCESS table keeps in-frame sequences only and misses some clones. Where compared with another copy, unresolved V genes explain less than half of these, and the others have no known cause. Clonal size and the V and J genes are those of that table, whereas D and trimming came from the DNA. The sample contains about 140,000 clones, around four fifths of them found a single time. 1.1% to 1.5% of the sample comes from the top ten.

In total, fewer than 750 healthy bone marrow donors made up the cohort. Cohort members were all nominally healthy when sampled, although unrecorded immune exposures were likely present. The donor was CMV seronegative and was included in the group of approximately 350 seronegative cohort members. A peripheral blood sample was collected from each donor, and TCR beta sequencing was performed on peripheral blood mononuclear cells. The Qiagen DNeasy Blood Extraction Kit was used to extract genomic DNA from the blood cell samples. These data belong to a study of cytomegalovirus exposure and HLA in healthy donors (dated by TCRdb to the late 2010s). For context, the study as a whole: An earlier analysis of approximately 640 of the donors reported 250 to 350 Gb of sequence data and some 100 million unique TCR beta sequences from around 200 million T cells. An early release that covered several hundred HLA-typed donors contained 250 to 350 gigabases of sequencing data and 85 million to 100 million unique TCR sequences. The genetic ancestry cluster associated with self-reported Caucasian donors included 65% to 90% of the roughly 380 genotyped donors. The study aimed to test whether cataloging public T cell receptors could reveal signatures of past pathogen exposure. The study profiled the T cell repertoires of about 640 subjects by immunosequencing and related them to cytomegalovirus serostatus. Along with the roughly 670-subject first cohort, a separate validation cohort of over a hundred different subjects was used. High-throughput TCR immunosequencing, statistical association of individual TCRs with disease status, and machine learning were combined to predict cytomegalovirus infection status. A later analysis re-analyzed previously published TCR beta repertoires from 500 to 700 donors and added high-resolution HLA genotyping to study TCR occurrence patterns. Rather than drawing on any new phenotypic data, the later analysis identified candidate immune exposures from TCR beta sequences and the way those sequences occurred across donors. In an earlier analysis of roughly 600 of the donors, high-throughput TCR beta sequencing was used to judge whether each TCR beta V gene segment behaved as functional or pseudogenic. Donor age, sex, ethnicity and CMV serostatus were compiled alongside the repertoire data. A later genetic analysis took genome-wide SNP genotypes for about three fifths of the 666 donors and used that subset as a discovery cohort. Every repertoire in the discovery cohort had been generated on one and the same sequencing platform. Both class I and class II loci were covered by HLA typing, at four-digit resolution. The number of typed donors differed by locus: about 620-640 for A, B, C, DRB1 and DQB1; roughly 510 for DQA1; over 600 for DPA1; and around 450 for DPB1. Because of strong linkage in the cohort, a handful of DR-DQ haplotypes were treated as single units for association and clustering. Across approximately 420 genotyped donors of the cohort, an average of roughly 250,000 unique TCR beta nucleotide sequences per donor were sequenced, and about a sixth of those sequences were non-productive. General conclusions and limits of the study: Because counts were too low, under 20 rarely observed V segments, including chromosome 9 orphons, were left out of the earlier analysis of over 550 of the donors. In vitro tests confirmed that a few of the cytomegalovirus-associated TCR beta chains recognize cytomegalovirus antigens. In a later analysis, TCR association rates were found to vary across HLA loci, with the most associated TCRs seen for DRB1 alleles and the fewest for HLA-C alleles. V-gene and J-gene trimming of TCR beta chains was associated with a missense DCLRE1C variant in a later genetic analysis, and the association was replicated in an independent cohort. Sequencing depth was assumed to be roughly uniform across donors in the presence/absence analyses, though that assumption may not hold. In a later analysis, HLA-associated TCR beta chains were found to be more clonally expanded and to have lower generation probabilities than equally common non-associated chains. Because the 87-base-pair reads could not distinguish some IMGT-functional V segments, including TRBV6-2 and TRBV6-3, those segments were excluded. A further reported finding was that TCR beta sequences accurately predicted the HLA-A and HLA-B alleles for most subjects in the first cohort. In a later analysis, around 15,000 TCR beta sequences were associated with specific HLA alleles at a false discovery rate of 0.05. A later analysis found that most CMV-associated TCR beta chains appeared HLA-restricted, with HLA associations seemingly driven largely by CMV exposure. Most TCR sequences were seen in very few donors, while some public TCRs were found in many individuals. The sequencing pipeline was judged likely to have produced a cluster of highly shared sequence variants as a technical artifact. Strong co-occurrence of HLA alleles, especially DR and DQ, made assigning TCR associations to individual alleles difficult. The only immune exposure information available for the cohort was CMV serostatus. A later analysis reported that several top co-occurrence clusters appeared linked to parvovirus B19, influenza, CMV and Epstein-Barr virus. Compared with the approximately 700-donor mean, donors in an Asian-associated ancestry cluster had fewer N-insertions in productive TCRs, according to a later genetic analysis. A total of around 150 TCR beta chains were listed by the study as associated with cytomegalovirus. The authors suggested that the approach could potentially be extended to other disease states and immunological phenotypes. Correlated functional status among segregating V segments might reflect linkage disequilibrium, but an unknown experimental factor could not be ruled out. In both the original and validation cohorts, the classifier was reported to diagnose cytomegalovirus status with high specificity and sensitivity. Because HLA typing was missing for some donors at each locus, association tests included only the typed subset. An earlier analysis of around 600 of the donors showed that most TCR beta V segments appeared in productive rearrangements either about 87% or about 30% of the time, which broadly matched IMGT annotations. Only TCR beta chains were sequenced in this cohort, and the absence of alpha or paired-chain data limited detectable features.

The CDR3, from cysteine to phenylalanine, totals 20 residues. Only the CDR3 DNA is retained, 60 bases long and in frame from the first base. The CDR1 and CDR2 encoded by the germline V gene are SNHLY and FYNNEI. Trimming accounts for 5 bases at V and 2 bases at J, while the number of junction bases matched to no gene is 22. The sequence was collected from a woman aged 40-49 years in good health and CMV-seronegative. Recombination linked TRBV2 to TRBJ2-3; 7 junctional bases match TRBD2. Sequencing input: PBMCs. The nucleotides read TGTGCCAGCAGTCCAGCCGAGGACTCGCAAAGCGGGATTTACACAGATACGCAGTATTTT. This translates into CASSPAEDSQSGIYTDTQYF.